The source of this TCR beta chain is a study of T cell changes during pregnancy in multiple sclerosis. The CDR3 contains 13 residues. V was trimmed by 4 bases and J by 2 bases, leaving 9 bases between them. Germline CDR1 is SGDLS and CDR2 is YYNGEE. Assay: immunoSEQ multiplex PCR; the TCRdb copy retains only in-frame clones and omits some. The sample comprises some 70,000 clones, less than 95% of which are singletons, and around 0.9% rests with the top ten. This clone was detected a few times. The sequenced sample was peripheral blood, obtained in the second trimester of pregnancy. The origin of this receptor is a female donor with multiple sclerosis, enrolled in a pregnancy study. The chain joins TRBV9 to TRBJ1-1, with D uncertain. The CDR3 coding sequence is TGTGCCAGCAGCTCCAGGTTAAACACTGAAGCTTTCTTT. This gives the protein CASSSRLNTEAFF.